This entry describes one T cell receptor beta chain. Its antigen target is currently unknown. No clone much larger than this one lies a single base away; base qualities are absent. V and J are trimmed by 3 bases and 2 bases, and the gene matches miss 15 bases of the junction. The cysteine opens and the phenylalanine closes a CDR3 of 18 amino acids. The kept DNA is CDR3 alone, 54 bases in frame from the first base. The germline V gene encodes CDR1 LNHDA and CDR2 SQIVND (reference sequence). These data come from a study of healthy donors' naive CD4 and CD8 T cells (dated by TCRdb to the mid-2010s). For context, the study as a whole: Donors were selected to cover three age groups (20-25, 40-50 and 60-70 years, 6 or 7 each), with a mean age of roughly 44, and half of the donors were female. For TCR alpha, a new primer set was designed to cover all functional IMGT alpha gene variants, and the remainder of the protocol was kept the same as the beta-chain workflow. To check how TCR variation relates to lineage commitment, the researchers sequenced rearranged TCR alpha and beta chains taken from naive CD4+ and CD8+ T cells. The peripheral blood mononuclear cells came from 15 to 20 individuals who were healthy and unrelated. The donors were HLA-typed by sequencing at HLA-A, -B, -C, -DRB1, -DQB1 and -DPB1, using the SBTexcellerator protocol, an ABI3130xl analyzer and SBTengine software. What the work shows at the level of the full study, not this receptor alone: Bias between naive CD4+ and CD8+ cells was reportedly observed for most V and J gene segments, consistently across donors and independently of HLA genotype. Approximately 12% of the variance in CD4/CD8 propensity appeared to be explained jointly by V genes, J genes and CDR3 charge, in a largely additive manner. In both chains, CD4+ lineage was associated with a positively charged CDR3, and CD8+ lineage was associated with a negatively charged CDR3. Because alpha and beta chains were sequenced in bulk and could not be paired, the effects of the two chains in combination were not assessed. Possible repertoire bias arising from homeostatic proliferation of naive T cells was not directly addressed.

The sequencing machine was a 454 GS FLX Titanium. A previously published linear amplification protocol was used to construct TCR libraries from 500 ng of total RNA. Sequencing was carried out on the Roche/454 Genome Sequencer using Titanium chemistry. The authors processed their data as follows. A total of roughly 80,000 rearranged TCR alpha transcripts were sequenced from several of the healthy donors. Duplicate transcripts were removed, and unique TCR clonotypes were defined by the CDR3 junction according to IMGT nomenclature. In R 2.13.0, logistic regression modeled CD4 versus CD8 status on V and J genes, adjusting for donor effects, with Bonferroni correction for multiple testing. TCRdb reprocessed the public reads (quality trimming at Q25 with fastp, clone calling with MiXCR) and kept in-frame beta chains. Rows are unified per CDR3 protein, each entry keeping the most common DNA and genes. The V and J calls were determined by TCRdb, not by the authors. This sample comprises approximately 180,000 distinct CDR3 sequences, over 60% of them detected only once. Roughly 2.3% of the sample is taken by the ten largest.

Cells with a CD4+CD8-CD45RO-CD45RA+ profile were isolated by FACS and defined as naive CD4+ T cells, and those with a CD8+CD4-CD45RA+CD27bright profile were defined as naive CD8+ T cells. Sorting used antibodies against CD4 (RPA-T4), CD8 (SK1), CD27 (O323), CD45RA (HI100) and CD45RO (UCHL1). The TCR originated in a pool of human donors in good health; the sample pools cells from several healthy donors. The sequencing input was naive CD4+ and CD8+ T cells sorted from blood, pooled from several donors. The cell subset or site label on this specimen signifies: FACS-sorted naive CD4+ (CD45RO-CD45RA+) and naive CD8+ (CD45RA+CD27bright) T cells. The chain couples TRBV19 to TRBJ2-5, with TRBD2 matching 7 junction bases. CDR3 region: CASSIPQRDLGLQETQYF. The nucleotide sequence is given as TGTGCCAGTAGTATCCCCCAGCGGGACCTTGGGCTTCAAGAGACCCAGTACTTC.